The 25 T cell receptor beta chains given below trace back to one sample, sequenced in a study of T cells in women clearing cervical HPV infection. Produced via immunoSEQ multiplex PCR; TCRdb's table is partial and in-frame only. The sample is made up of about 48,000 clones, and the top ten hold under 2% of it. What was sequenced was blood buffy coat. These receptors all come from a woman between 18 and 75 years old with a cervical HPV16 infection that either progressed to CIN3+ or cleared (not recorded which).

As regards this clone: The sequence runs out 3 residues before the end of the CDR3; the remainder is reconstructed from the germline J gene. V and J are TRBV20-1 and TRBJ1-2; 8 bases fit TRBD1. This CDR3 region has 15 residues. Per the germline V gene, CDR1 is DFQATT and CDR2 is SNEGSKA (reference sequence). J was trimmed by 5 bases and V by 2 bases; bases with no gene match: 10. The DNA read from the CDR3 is TGCAGTGCTAGACGCACCGGGACAGGCCTGTATGGC. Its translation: CSARRTGTGLYG. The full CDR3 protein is CSARRTGTGLYGYTF.

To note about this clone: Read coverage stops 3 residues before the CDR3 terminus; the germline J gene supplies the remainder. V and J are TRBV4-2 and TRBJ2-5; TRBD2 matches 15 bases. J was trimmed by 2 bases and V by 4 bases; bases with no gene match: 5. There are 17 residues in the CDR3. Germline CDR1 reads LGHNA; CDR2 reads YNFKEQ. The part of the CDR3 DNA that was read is TGTGCCAGCAGCCCAGGGACTAGCGGGAGGCATCAAGAGACC. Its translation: CASSPGTSGRHQET. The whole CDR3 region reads CASSPGTSGRHQETQYF.

The sequenced part of the CDR3 DNA is TGCAGTGCGCCTGGGCAGCGGGAGATCGAG. Translation: CSAPGQREIE. The full CDR3 protein reads CSAPGQREIEQYF. This chain links TRBV20-1 with TRBJ2-7; 8 positions agree with TRBD2. The sequenced fragment ends 3 residues before the CDR3 boundary, so the rest is inferred from the germline J gene. Per germline, CDR1 DFQATT and CDR2 SNEGSKA (reference sequence). V lost 6 bases to trimming and J lost 6 bases; unmatched junction nucleotides: 10. The CDR3 covers 13 residues.

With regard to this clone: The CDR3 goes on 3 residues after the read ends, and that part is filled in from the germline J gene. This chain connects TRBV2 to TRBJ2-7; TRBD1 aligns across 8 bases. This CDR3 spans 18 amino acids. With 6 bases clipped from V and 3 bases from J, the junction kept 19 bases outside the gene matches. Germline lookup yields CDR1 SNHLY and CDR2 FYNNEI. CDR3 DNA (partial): TGTGCCAGCAGGTCGGACAGGGTTGGGGTTGTTGTTATCTACGAG. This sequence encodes CASRSDRVGVVVIYE. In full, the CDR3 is CASRSDRVGVVVIYEQYF. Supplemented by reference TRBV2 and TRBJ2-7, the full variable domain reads EPEVTQTPSHQVTQMGQEVILRCVPISNHLYFYWYRQILGQKVEFLVSFYNNEISEKSEIFDDQFSVERPDGSNFTLKIRSTKLEDSAMYFCASRSDRVGVVVIYEQYFGPGTRLTVT.

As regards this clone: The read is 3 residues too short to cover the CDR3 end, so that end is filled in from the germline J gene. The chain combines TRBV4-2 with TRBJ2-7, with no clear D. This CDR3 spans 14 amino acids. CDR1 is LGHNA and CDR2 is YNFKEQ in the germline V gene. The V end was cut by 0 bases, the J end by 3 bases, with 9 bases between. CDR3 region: CASSQDLGSYEQYF. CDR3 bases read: TGTGCCAGCAGCCAAGATTTGGGCAGCTACGAG.

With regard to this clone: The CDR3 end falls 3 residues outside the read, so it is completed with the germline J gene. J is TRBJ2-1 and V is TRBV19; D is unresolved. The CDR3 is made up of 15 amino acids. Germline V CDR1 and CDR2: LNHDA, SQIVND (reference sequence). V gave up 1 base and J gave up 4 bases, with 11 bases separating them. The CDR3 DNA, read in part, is TGTGCCAGTAGTATAGGCAGGAAGCAATACAATGAG. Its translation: CASSIGRKQYNE. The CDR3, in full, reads CASSIGRKQYNEQFF.

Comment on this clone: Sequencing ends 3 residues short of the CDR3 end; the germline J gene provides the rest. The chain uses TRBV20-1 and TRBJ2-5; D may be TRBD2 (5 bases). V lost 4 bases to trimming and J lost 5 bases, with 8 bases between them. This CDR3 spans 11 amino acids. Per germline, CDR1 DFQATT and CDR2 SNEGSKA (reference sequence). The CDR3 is CSATLGETQYF. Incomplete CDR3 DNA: TGCAGTGCTACACTAGGGGAGACC.

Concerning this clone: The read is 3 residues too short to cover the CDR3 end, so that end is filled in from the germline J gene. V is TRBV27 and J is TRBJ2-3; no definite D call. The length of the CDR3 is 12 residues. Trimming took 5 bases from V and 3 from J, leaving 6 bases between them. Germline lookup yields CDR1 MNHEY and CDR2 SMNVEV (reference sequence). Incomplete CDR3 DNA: TGTGCCAGCAGTACCCGGACAGATACG. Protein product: CASSTRTDT. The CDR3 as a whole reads CASSTRTDTQYF.

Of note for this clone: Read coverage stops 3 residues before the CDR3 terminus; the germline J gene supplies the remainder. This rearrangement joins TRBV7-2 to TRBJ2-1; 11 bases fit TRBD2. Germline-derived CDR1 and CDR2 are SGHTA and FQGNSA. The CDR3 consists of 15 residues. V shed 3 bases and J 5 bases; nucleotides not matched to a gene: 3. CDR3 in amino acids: CASSLTSGTHNEQFF. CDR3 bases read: TGTGCCAGCAGCTTGACTAGCGGGACCCACAATGAG.

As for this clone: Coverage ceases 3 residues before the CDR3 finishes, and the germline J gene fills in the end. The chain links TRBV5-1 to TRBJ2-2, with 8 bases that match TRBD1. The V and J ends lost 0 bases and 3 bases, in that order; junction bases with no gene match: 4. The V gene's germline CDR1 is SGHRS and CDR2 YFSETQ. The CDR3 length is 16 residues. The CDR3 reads CASSLDRQGHTGELFF. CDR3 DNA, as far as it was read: TGCGCCAGCAGCTTGGACAGACAGGGGCACACCGGGGAG.

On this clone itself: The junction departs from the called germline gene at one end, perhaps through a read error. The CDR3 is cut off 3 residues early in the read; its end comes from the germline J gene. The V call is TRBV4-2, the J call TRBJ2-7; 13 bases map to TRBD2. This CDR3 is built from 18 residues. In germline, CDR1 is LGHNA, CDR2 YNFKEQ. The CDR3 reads CASSQEALRGLAGYEQYF. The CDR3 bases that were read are TGCGCCAGCAGCCAAGAGGCATTGCGGGGACTAGCGGGGTACGAG.

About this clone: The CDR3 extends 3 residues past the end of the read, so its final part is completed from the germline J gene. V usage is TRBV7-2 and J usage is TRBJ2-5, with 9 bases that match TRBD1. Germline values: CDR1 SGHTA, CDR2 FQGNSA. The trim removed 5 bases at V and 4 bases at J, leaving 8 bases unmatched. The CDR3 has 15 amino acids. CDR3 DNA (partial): TGTGCCAGCAGCAGACCGGGACAGGGCTTAGAGACC. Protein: CASSRPGQGLET. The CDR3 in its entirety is CASSRPGQGLETQYF.

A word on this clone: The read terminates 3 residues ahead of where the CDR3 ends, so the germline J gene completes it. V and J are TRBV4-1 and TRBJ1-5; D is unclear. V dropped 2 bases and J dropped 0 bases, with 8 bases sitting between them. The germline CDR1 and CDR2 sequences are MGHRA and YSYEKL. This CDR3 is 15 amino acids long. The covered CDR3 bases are TGCGCCAGCAGCCAACGGGGAGATAGCAATCAGCCC. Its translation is CASSQRGDSNQP. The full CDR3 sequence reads CASSQRGDSNQPQHF.

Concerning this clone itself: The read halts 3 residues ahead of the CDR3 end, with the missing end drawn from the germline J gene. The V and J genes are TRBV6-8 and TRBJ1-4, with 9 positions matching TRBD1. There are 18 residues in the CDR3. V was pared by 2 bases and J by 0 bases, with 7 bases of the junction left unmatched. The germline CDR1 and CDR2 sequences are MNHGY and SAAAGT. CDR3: CASSYPGQGRPTNEKLFF. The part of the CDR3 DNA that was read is TGTGCCAGCAGTTACCCGGGACAGGGAAGGCCAACTAATGAAAAA.

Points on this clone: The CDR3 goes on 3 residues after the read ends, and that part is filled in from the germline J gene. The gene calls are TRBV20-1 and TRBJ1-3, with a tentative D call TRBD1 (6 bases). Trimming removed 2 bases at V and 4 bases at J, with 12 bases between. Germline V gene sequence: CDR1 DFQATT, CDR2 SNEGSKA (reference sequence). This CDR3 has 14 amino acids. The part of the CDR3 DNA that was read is TGCAGTGCTAGAAAAGGGGGACCCGGAAACACC. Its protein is CSARKGGPGNT. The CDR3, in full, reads CSARKGGPGNTIYF.

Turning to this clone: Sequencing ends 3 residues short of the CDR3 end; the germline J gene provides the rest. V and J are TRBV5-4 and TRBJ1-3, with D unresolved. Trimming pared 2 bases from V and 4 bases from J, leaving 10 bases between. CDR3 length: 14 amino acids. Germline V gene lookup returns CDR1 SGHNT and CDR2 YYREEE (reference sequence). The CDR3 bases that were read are TGTGCCAGCAGCTTACTAGGAACCGGAAACACC. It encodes CASSLLGTGNT. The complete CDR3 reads CASSLLGTGNTIYF.

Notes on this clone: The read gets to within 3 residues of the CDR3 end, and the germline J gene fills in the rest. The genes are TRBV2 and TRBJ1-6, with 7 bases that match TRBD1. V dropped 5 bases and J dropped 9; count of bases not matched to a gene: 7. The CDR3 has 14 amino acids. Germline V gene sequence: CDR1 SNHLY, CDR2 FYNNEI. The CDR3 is CASSPQGWGSPLHF. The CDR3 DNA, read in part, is TGTGCCAGCAGTCCACAGGGGTGGGGTTCACCC.

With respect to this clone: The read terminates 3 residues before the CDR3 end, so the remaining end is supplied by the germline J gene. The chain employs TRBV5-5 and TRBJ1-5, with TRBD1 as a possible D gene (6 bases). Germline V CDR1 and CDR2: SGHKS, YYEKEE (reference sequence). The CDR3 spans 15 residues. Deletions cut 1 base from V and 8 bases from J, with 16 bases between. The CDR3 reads CASSLSSGSGEPQHF. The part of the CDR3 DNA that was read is TGTGCCAGCAGCTTGTCGTCGGGTTCAGGGGAGCCC.

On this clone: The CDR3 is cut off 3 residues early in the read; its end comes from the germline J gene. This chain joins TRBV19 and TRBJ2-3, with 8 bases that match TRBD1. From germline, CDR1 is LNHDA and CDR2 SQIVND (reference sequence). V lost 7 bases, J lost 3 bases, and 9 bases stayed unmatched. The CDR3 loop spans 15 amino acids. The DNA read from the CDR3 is TGTGCCAGTACTCGACAGGGGTCGTCAACAGATACG. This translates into CASTRQGSSTDT. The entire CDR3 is CASTRQGSSTDTQYF.

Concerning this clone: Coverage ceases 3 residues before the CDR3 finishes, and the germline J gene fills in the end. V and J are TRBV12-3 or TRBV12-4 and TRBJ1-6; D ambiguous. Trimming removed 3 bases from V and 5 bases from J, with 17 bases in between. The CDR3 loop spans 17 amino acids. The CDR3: CASSFGLMLDNNSPLHF. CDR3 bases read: TGTGCCAGCAGTTTTGGACTAATGCTGGATAATAATTCACCC.

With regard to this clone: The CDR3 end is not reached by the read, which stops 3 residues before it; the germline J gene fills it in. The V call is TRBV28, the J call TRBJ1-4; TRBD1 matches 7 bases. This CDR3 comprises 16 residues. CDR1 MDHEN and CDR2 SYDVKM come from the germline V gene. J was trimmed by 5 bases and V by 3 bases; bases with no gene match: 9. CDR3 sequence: CASSFLAGGINEKLFF. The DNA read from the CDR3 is TGTGCCAGCAGTTTCCTAGCAGGGGGAATAAATGAAAAA.

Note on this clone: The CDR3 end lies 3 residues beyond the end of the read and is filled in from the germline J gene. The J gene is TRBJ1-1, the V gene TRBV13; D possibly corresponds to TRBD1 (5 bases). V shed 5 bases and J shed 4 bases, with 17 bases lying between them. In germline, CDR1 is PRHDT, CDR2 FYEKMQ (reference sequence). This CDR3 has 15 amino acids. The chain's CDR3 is CASSPSLGAGTEAFF. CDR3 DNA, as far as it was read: TGTGCCAGCAGCCCATCCCTAGGGGCTGGCACTGAA. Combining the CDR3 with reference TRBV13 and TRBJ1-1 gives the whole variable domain AAGVIQSPRHLIKEKRETATLKCYPIPRHDTVYWYQQGPGQDPQFLISFYEKMQSDKGSIPDRFSAQQFSDYHSELNMSSLELGDSALYFCASSPSLGAGTEAFFGQGTRLTVV.

The CDR3 reads CASSLGGQAISAFF. The covered CDR3 bases are TGTGCCAGCAGCTTAGGGGGACAGGCGATTAGT. The rearrangement joins TRBV7-6 to TRBJ1-1; TRBD1 agrees at 8 bases. The CDR3 end is not reached by the read, which stops 3 residues before it; the germline J gene fills it in. This CDR3 comprises 14 residues. Germline CDR1 SGHVS, CDR2 FNYEAQ.

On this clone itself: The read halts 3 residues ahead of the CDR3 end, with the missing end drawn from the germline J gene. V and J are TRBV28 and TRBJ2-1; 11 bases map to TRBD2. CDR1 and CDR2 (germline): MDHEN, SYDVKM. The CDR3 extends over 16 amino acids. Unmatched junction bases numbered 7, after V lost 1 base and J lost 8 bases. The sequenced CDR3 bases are TGTGCCAGCAGTTTATCCTCTAGCGGGGGGCCCGATGAG. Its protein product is CASSLSSSGGPDE. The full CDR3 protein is CASSLSSSGGPDEQFF.

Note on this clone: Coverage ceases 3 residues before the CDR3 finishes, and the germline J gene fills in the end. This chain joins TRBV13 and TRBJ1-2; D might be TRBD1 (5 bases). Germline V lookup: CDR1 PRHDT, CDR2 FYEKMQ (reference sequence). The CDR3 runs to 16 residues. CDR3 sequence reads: CASSLGLRGTYGGYTF. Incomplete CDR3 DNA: TGTGCCAGCAGCTTAGGCCTAAGGGGAACCTATGGGGGC.